The following is a T cell receptor beta chain sequence with its context. Libraries were prepared by immunoSEQ multiplex PCR; TCRdb keeps only in-frame clonotypes and omits some of them. The table has approximately 210,000 clones, about 95% seen once. The entry originates in a study of blood T cell repertoires in COVID-19. J lost 5 bases, V lost 3 bases, and 9 bases had no gene match. Germline assignment: CDR1 MNHEY and CDR2 SVGAGI. The CDR3 length is 15 residues. The sequence derives from a man aged 30 to 45 with COVID-19, enrolled during active disease. The V gene is TRBV6-5, the J gene TRBJ1-2; TRBD1 matches at 7 bases. Sequenced: peripheral blood. The CDR3 sequence is CASSYGQGVGYGYTF. In DNA form, the CDR3 reads TGTGCCAGCAGTTATGGTCAGGGGGTAGGGTATGGCTACACCTTC.